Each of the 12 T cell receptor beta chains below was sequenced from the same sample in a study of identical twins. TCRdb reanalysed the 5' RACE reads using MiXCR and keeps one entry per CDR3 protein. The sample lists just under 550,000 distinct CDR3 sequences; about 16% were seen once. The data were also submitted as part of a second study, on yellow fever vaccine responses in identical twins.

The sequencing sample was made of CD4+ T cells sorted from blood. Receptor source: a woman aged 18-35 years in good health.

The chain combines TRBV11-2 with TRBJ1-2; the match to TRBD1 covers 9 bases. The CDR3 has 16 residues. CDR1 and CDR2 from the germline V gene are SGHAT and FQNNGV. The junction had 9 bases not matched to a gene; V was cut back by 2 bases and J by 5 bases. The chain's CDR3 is CASSLPDRDRVYGYTF. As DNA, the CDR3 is TGTGCCAGCAGCTTACCCGACCGGGACAGGGTATATGGCTACACCTTC.

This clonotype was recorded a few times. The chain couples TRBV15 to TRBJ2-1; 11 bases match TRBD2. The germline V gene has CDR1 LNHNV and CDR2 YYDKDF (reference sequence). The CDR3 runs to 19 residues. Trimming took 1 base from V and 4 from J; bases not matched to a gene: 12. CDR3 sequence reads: CATSRVGTSGPGGYNEQFF. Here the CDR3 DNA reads TGTGCCACCAGCAGAGTAGGGACTAGCGGACCCGGGGGGTACAATGAGCAGTTCTTC.

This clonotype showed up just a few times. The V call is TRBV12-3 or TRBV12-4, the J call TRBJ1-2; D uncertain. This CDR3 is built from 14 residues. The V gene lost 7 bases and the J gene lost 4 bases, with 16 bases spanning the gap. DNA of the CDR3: TGTGCCAGCAAGCCCGAGCCCTTGGCCTATGGCTACACCTTC. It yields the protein CASKPEPLAYGYTF.

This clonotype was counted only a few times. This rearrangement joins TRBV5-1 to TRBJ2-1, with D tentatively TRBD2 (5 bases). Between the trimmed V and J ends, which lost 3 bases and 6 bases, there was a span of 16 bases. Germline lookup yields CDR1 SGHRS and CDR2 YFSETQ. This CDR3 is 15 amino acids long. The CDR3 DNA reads TGCGCCAGCAGCTGGAGTGTGGGTAGCGCCAATGAGCAGTTCTTC. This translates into CASSWSVGSANEQFF.

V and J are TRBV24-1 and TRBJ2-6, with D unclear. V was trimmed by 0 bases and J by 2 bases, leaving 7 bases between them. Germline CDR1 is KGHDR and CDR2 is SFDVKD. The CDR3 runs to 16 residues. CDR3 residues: CATSDLYRTGANVLTF. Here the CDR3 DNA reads TGTGCCACCAGTGATTTGTATCGGACTGGGGCCAACGTCCTGACTTTC.

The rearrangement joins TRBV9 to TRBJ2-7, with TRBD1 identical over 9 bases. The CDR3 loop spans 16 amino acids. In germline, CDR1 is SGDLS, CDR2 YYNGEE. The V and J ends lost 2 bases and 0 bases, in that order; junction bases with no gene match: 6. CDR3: CASSVFGQGSSYEQYF. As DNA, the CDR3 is TGTGCCAGCAGCGTTTTCGGACAGGGGAGCTCCTACGAGCAGTACTTC.

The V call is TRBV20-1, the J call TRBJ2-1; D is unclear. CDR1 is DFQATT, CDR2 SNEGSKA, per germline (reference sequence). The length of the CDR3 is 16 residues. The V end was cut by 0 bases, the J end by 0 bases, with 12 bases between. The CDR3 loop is CSAREPLPYSYNEQFF. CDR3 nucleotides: TGCAGTGCTAGAGAGCCTCTACCGTACTCCTACAATGAGCAGTTCTTC.

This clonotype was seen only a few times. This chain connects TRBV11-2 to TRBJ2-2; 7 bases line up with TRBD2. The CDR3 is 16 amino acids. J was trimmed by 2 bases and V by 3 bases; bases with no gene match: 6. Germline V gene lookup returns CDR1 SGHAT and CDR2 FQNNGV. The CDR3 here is CASSFSSGLNTGELFF. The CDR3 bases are TGTGCCAGCAGCTTCTCTAGCGGACTTAACACCGGGGAGCTGTTTTTT.

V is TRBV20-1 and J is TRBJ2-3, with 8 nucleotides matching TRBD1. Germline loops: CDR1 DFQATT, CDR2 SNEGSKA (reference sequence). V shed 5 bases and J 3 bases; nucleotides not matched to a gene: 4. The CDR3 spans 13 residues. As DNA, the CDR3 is TGCAGTGCTTGGACAGGGACGACAGATACGCAGTATTTT. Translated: CSAWTGTTDTQYF.

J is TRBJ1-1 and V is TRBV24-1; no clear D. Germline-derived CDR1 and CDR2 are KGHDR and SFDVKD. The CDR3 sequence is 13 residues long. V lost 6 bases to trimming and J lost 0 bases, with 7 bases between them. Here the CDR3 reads CATSFGLNTEAFF. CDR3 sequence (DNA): TGTGCCACCAGTTTCGGTTTGAACACTGAAGCTTTCTTT.

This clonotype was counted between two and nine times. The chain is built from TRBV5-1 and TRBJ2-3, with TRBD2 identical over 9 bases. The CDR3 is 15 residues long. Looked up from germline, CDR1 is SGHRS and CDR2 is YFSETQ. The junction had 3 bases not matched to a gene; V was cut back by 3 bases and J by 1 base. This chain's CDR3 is CASSSRLAGTDTQYF. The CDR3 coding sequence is TGCGCCAGCAGCTCCCGACTAGCGGGCACAGATACGCAGTATTTT.

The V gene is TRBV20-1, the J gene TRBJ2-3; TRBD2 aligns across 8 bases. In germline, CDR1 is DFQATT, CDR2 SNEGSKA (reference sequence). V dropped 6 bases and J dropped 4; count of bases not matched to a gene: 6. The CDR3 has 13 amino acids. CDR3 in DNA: TGCAGTGCCGCTCCGGGAGGGGCAGATACGCAGTATTTT. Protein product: CSAAPGGADTQYF.